This TCR beta chain emerged from a study of T cell repertoires in cytomegalovirus infection. TCRdb redid the calling of the reads with MiXCR, one entry per CDR3 protein. The sample lists almost 500,000 distinct CDR3 sequences, roughly 10% seen once, with approximately 10% in the top ten. Germline loops: CDR1 DFQATT, CDR2 SNEGSKA (reference sequence). V was clipped by 6 bases and J by 4 bases, with 18 bases between them. This CDR3 has 15 residues. This clonotype has a count of ten or more. The chain uses TRBV20-1 and TRBJ2-2; D uncertain. Material for sequencing was PBMCs. The receptor's source is a human donor in good health (CMV status not recorded). Some clones in this sample may be carry-over from other donors' samples. The CDR3 region has the DNA TGCAGTGCCCTGACGGAAGGGTCGGGCACCGGGGAGCTGTTTTTT. Encoded protein: CSALTEGSGTGELFF.